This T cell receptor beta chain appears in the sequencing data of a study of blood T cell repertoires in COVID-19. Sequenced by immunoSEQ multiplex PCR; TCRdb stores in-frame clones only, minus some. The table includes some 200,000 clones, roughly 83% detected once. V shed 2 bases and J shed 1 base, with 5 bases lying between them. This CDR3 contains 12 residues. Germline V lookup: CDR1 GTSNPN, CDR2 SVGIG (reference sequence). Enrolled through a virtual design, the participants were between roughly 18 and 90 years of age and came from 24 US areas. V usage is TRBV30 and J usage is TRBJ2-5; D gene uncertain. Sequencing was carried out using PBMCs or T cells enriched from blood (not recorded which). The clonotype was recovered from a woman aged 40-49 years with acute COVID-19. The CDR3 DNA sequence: TGTGCCTGGAGTTTAGTCCAAGAGACCCAGTACTTC. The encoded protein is CAWSLVQETQYF.